The 26 T cell receptor beta chains below come from one sample, sequenced in a study of technical replicates of blood from a handful of donors. The repertoire was sequenced with immunoSEQ multiplex PCR; TCRdb's copy has only in-frame clones and lacks some. This table holds tens of thousands of clones, 96% found once. The material sequenced was T cells isolated from PBMCs. The receptors derive from a human donor in good health.

This chain joins TRBV15 and TRBJ2-7; the D is unclear. Between the trimmed V and J ends, which lost 5 bases and 3 bases, there was a span of 8 bases. Germline lookup yields CDR1 LNHNV and CDR2 YYDKDF (reference sequence). CDR3 length: 12 residues. CDR3 DNA sequence: TGTGCCACCAGCGCTAACTTCTACGAGCAGTACTTC. Its translation is CATSANFYEQYF.

This chain uses TRBV6-5 with TRBJ1-1; D call uncertain. Trimming pared 2 bases from V and 1 base from J, leaving 2 bases between. The CDR3 has 12 residues. The germline CDR1 and CDR2 sequences are MNHEY and SVGAGI. This CDR3 reads CASSYRNTEAFF. The CDR3 DNA sequence: TGTGCCAGCAGTTACCGGAACACTGAAGCTTTCTTT.

This clone has only one observation. The chain is built from TRBV6-1 and TRBJ1-2; a possible D gene is TRBD1 (6 bases). Germline V gene lookup returns CDR1 MNHNS and CDR2 SASEGT. This CDR3 spans 13 amino acids. Trimming removed 4 bases at V and 5 bases at J, with 11 bases between. The chain's CDR3 is CASSGRGRYGYTF. CDR3 in DNA: TGTGCCAGCAGTGGCAGGGGTCGGTATGGCTACACCTTC.

This rearrangement joins TRBV11-2 to TRBJ2-7; D not resolved. There are 13 residues in the CDR3. The V and J ends lost 1 base and 1 base respectively, with 5 bases between them. Germline V gene lookup returns CDR1 SGHAT and CDR2 FQNNGV. CDR3 sequence: CASSLVISYEQYF. CDR3 bases: TGTGCCAGCAGCTTAGTTATTTCCTACGAGCAGTACTTC.

The V and J genes are TRBV5-6 and TRBJ2-7; TRBD2 matches at 13 bases. This CDR3 comprises 16 residues. The J segment lost 0 bases and the V segment lost 4 bases, leaving 4 bases of the junction unmatched. In germline, CDR1 is SGHDT, CDR2 YYEEEE. The CDR3 region has the DNA TGTGCCAGCAGCCATTGGACTAGCGGGGGCTCCTACGAGCAGTACTTC. Translated: CASSHWTSGGSYEQYF.

The gene calls are TRBV10-3 and TRBJ1-1, with D possibly matching TRBD1 (5 bases). V gave up 2 bases and J gave up 4 bases, with 8 bases separating them. CDR1 and CDR2 from the germline V gene are ENHRY and SYGVKD. The CDR3 spans 13 residues. The CDR3 coding sequence is TGTGCCATCAGTGAGGGGGGGGTCACTGAAGCTTTCTTT. Encoded protein: CAISEGGVTEAFF.

The V call is TRBV27, the J call TRBJ2-7, with TRBD1 matching over 10 bases. The CDR3 length is 14 residues. CDR1 MNHEY and CDR2 SMNVEV come from the germline V gene (reference sequence). Germline trimming cut 5 bases from V and 4 bases from J; bases unmatched to any gene: 5. The CDR3, as DNA: TGTGCCAGCAGTGCCGGGACAGGGGCTTACGAGCAGTACTTC. Translating it yields CASSAGTGAYEQYF.

The chain carries TRBV5-1 and TRBJ2-3; 7 bases map to TRBD2. Germline CDR1 is SGHRS and CDR2 is YFSETQ. The CDR3 runs 15 residues. V was clipped by 0 bases and J by 2 bases; unmatched bases: 3. CDR3 protein: CASSLAAGTTDTQYF. CDR3 DNA sequence: TGCGCCAGCAGCTTGGCAGCGGGGACCACAGATACGCAGTATTTT.

This chain connects TRBV5-8 to TRBJ2-7; 11 bases map to TRBD2. Germline V CDR1 and CDR2: SGHTS, YDEGEE. The junction had 9 bases not matched to a gene; V was cut back by 4 bases and J by 0 bases. The CDR3 is made up of 17 amino acids. The CDR3 sequence is CASSETSGSFPSYEQYF. The CDR3 DNA is TGTGCCAGCAGCGAAACTAGCGGGAGTTTCCCCTCCTACGAGCAGTACTTC.

This chain links TRBV7-8 with TRBJ2-2, with D possibly being TRBD2 (5 bases). Germline values: CDR1 SGHVS, CDR2 FQNEAQ. The CDR3 is made up of 16 amino acids. Trimming left V 1 base short and J 4 bases short, with 13 bases between. DNA of the CDR3: TGTGCCAGCAGCTTAGAAGAGCGGTCTATCACCGGGGAGCTGTTTTTT. Translating gives CASSLEERSITGELFF.

The J gene is TRBJ2-3, the V gene TRBV6-5; D is undetermined. Per the germline V gene, CDR1 is MNHEY and CDR2 is SVGAGI. V was cut by 4 bases and J by 0 bases, with 11 bases left in between. The CDR3 extends over 15 amino acids. CDR3 coding DNA: TGTGCCAGCAGTTCGACTTCCCCTAGCACAGATACGCAGTATTTT. Its translation: CASSSTSPSTDTQYF.

The chain links TRBV9 to TRBJ2-1; 7 positions match TRBD2. The length of the CDR3 is 14 residues. V trimming: 4 bases; J trimming: 5 bases; junction bases outside the gene matches: 6. Germline CDR1 and CDR2: SGDLS and YYNGEE. The CDR3 DNA reads TGTGCCAGCAGCCCAGGGACTAACAACAATGAGCAGTTCTTC. It codes for CASSPGTNNNEQFF.

V and J are TRBV11-3 and TRBJ1-1, with 10 bases fitting TRBD1. Germline CDR1 and CDR2: SGHNT and YENEEA. The trim removed 4 bases at V and 10 bases at J, leaving 15 bases unmatched. This CDR3 has 16 residues. CDR3 in amino acids: CASSSGSGTGVLGAFF. CDR3 nucleotides: TGTGCCAGCAGCTCAGGCAGCGGGACAGGGGTTTTAGGAGCTTTCTTT.

This chain uses TRBV25-1 with TRBJ1-1; tentative D call: TRBD1 (6 bases). The germline V gene has CDR1 MGHDK and CDR2 SYGVNS. The CDR3 sequence is 16 residues long. The V end lost 3 bases, the J end lost 3 bases, and 17 bases lay between the germline ends. DNA for the CDR3: TGTGCCAGCAGTGAGCAGGGGCGTCCCGTGCACACTGAAGCTTTCTTT. Amino acid sequence: CASSEQGRPVHTEAFF.

The chain couples TRBV7-3 to TRBJ2-2, with TRBD1 as a possible D gene (6 bases). The V end lost 10 bases, the J end lost 4 bases, and 10 bases lay between the germline ends. This CDR3 has 12 residues. CDR1 and CDR2 from the germline V gene are SGHTA and FQGTGA. The CDR3 bases are TGTGCCACAGGACAGAGCACCGGGGAGCTGTTTTTT. This sequence encodes CATGQSTGELFF.

The chain carries TRBV29-1 and TRBJ2-3; D is uncertain. V was cut by 1 base and J by 1 base, with 3 bases left in between. From germline, CDR1 is SQVTM and CDR2 ANQGSEA. The CDR3 has 12 amino acids. The CDR3 region is CSVEAGTDTQYF. CDR3 in DNA: TGCAGCGTTGAAGCTGGCACAGATACGCAGTATTTT.

The chain has TRBV6-4 and TRBJ2-1; a weak D match, TRBD2 (6 bases). Germline loops: CDR1 MRHNA, CDR2 SNTAGT. The V gene lost 7 bases and the J gene lost 6 bases, with 19 bases spanning the gap. This CDR3 has 15 amino acids. CDR3 nucleotides: TGTGCCAGCAACCACCACCGCGGGGTCCGCAATGAGCAGTTCTTC. Translation: CASNHHRGVRNEQFF.

CDR3 residues: CASSRRASGGYEQYF. In DNA, the CDR3 is TGTGCCAGCAGCCGGAGGGCGAGCGGGGGCTACGAGCAGTACTTC. This chain connects TRBV7-6 to TRBJ2-7, with 8 bases lining up with TRBD2. The CDR3 totals 15 residues. The germline V gene has CDR1 SGHVS and CDR2 FNYEAQ. The junction had 9 bases not matched to a gene; V was cut back by 5 bases and J by 3 bases.

V usage is TRBV6-5 and J usage is TRBJ1-1, with D hard to call. The V gene's germline CDR1 is MNHEY and CDR2 SVGAGI. The length of the CDR3 is 13 residues. V was cut by 5 bases and J by 5 bases, with 12 bases left in between. In DNA form, the CDR3 reads TGTGCCAGCAGTCAGTTCGTCGGGACTGAAGCTTTCTTT. As protein: CASSQFVGTEAFF.

The rearrangement joins TRBV4-1 to TRBJ2-1; the D gene is possibly TRBD2 (6 bases). Germline CDR1 MGHRA, CDR2 YSYEKL. The CDR3 runs to 16 residues. V was trimmed by 2 bases and J by 9 bases, leaving 20 bases between them. CDR3 coding DNA: TGCGCCAGCAGCCAACTAACGGGTTACGTCGGGGGTGAGCAGTTCTTC. Protein sequence: CASSQLTGYVGGEQFF.

The chain links TRBV2 to TRBJ1-2; D perhaps matches TRBD1 (6 bases). With 6 bases removed from V and 2 bases from J, the gap between germline ends came to 19 bases. This CDR3 region has 16 residues. Germline V CDR1 and CDR2: SNHLY, FYNNEI. CDR3 coding DNA: TGTGCCAGCAGCCTCTATCTCTCAGGGGCGAACTATGGCTACACCTTC. Its translation: CASSLYLSGANYGYTF.

The chain links TRBV7-9 to TRBJ2-3; D might be TRBD1 (6 bases). Trimming pared 5 bases from V and 0 bases from J, leaving 15 bases between. The CDR3 runs to 16 residues. Germline CDR1 is SEHNR and CDR2 is FQNEAQ (reference sequence). The CDR3 region has the DNA TGTGCCAGCAGCGCTTTGGGGACACCAAGCACAGATACGCAGTATTTT. Encoded protein: CASSALGTPSTDTQYF.

The J gene is TRBJ2-5, the V gene TRBV2; D gene unclear. The germline CDR1 and CDR2 sequences are SNHLY and FYNNEI. CDR3 length: 11 residues. Trimming pared 8 bases from V and 0 bases from J, leaving 4 bases between. CDR3 sequence reads: CASLYQETQYF. In nucleotides, the CDR3 is TGTGCCAGCCTGTACCAAGAGACCCAGTACTTC.

This rearrangement joins TRBV27 to TRBJ2-5; the D gene is possibly TRBD2 (6 bases). V lost 7 bases and J 2 bases, leaving 11 bases between the germline ends. CDR3 length: 13 residues. CDR1 and CDR2 from the germline V gene are MNHEY and SMNVEV (reference sequence). The CDR3 reads CASTGTDQETQYF. CDR3 nucleotide sequence: TGTGCCAGCACCGGGACTGATCAAGAGACCCAGTACTTC.

The chain combines TRBV15 with TRBJ1-5; D not resolved. This CDR3 contains 12 residues. The V and J ends lost 0 bases and 11 bases respectively, with 8 bases between them. The V gene's germline CDR1 is LNHNV and CDR2 YYDKDF (reference sequence). Written as DNA, the CDR3 is TGTGCCACCAGCAGAGAGCTCGGGTCCCAGCATTTT. This encodes CATSRELGSQHF.

The gene calls are TRBV6-5 and TRBJ2-1; TRBD2 matches at 8 bases. The CDR3 loop spans 16 amino acids. V was pared by 2 bases and J by 9 bases, with 12 bases of the junction left unmatched. From germline, CDR1 is MNHEY and CDR2 SVGAGI. The CDR3: CASSYIQRGPSIEQFF. In nucleotides, the CDR3 is TGTGCCAGCAGTTACATTCAGCGGGGGCCATCCATTGAGCAGTTCTTC.